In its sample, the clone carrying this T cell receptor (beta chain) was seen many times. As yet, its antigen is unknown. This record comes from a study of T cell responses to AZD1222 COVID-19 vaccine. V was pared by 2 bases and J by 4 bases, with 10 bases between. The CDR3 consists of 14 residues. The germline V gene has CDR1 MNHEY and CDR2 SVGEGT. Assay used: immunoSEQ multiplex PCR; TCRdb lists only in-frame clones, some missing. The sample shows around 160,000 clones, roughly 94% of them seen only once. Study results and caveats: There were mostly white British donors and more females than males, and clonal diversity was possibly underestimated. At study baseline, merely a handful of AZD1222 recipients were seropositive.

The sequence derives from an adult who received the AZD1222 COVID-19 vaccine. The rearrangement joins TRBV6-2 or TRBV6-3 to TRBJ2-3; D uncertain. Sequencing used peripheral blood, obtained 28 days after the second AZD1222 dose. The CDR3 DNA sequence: TGTGCCAGCAGTTACGGAGACTCCTCAGATACGCAGTATTTT. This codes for CASSYGDSSDTQYF.